The next 12 T cell receptor beta chains were all read from a single sample in a study of blood T cells in healthy people across ages. The use of a sample-barcoded 5' primer and a J-beta primer mix characterized a second PCR of about 7 to 12 cycles. TCRdb re-called the 5' RACE reads with MiXCR, one entry per CDR3 protein. The sample shows 540,000 or so distinct CDR3 sequences, around half of them seen only once. The sample consisted of blood. The receptors were sampled from a man aged 80 or over in good health.

The chain has TRBV4-2 and TRBJ1-1; D perhaps matches TRBD1 (5 bases). The length of the CDR3 is 13 residues. Germline loops: CDR1 LGHNA, CDR2 YNFKEQ. The V end lost 5 bases, the J end lost 4 bases, and 11 bases lay between the germline ends. The CDR3: CASSSRRGTEAFF. The CDR3 DNA follows: TGTGCCAGCAGCTCCCGGAGGGGCACTGAAGCTTTCTTT.

This chain connects TRBV6-2 or TRBV6-3 to TRBJ1-5; D remains unclear. The ends were cut back, 7 bases at V and 9 bases at J, with 13 bases in the middle. CDR3 length: 12 residues. Germline CDR1 MNHEY, CDR2 SVGEGT. In DNA form, the CDR3 reads TGTGCCAGCAATTTGGGTGGCAGGCCCCAGCATTTT. Amino acid sequence: CASNLGGRPQHF.

The J gene is TRBJ2-7, the V gene TRBV20-1; possible D gene TRBD1, 6 bases. Germline V lookup: CDR1 DFQATT, CDR2 SNEGSKA (reference sequence). The CDR3 covers 12 residues. V lost 2 bases to trimming and J lost 2 bases, with 7 bases between them. This CDR3 reads CSARTGPYEQYF. The CDR3 DNA reads TGCAGTGCTAGAACAGGGCCCTACGAGCAGTACTTC.

The chain has TRBV4-3 and TRBJ2-1; D might be TRBD2 (6 bases). The last part of the DNA fits TRBJ2-7 better; the J call may be wrong. The CDR3 is 17 residues long. Per germline, CDR1 LGHNA and CDR2 YSLEER. DNA for the CDR3: TGCGCCAGCAGCCAAGGAAGCGGGCCGAGGATGTACAATGAGCAGTACTTC. Its protein product is CASSQGSGPRMYNEQYF.

V and J are TRBV20-1 and TRBJ2-1; possibly TRBD1 or TRBD2 for D (5 bases each). The CDR3 consists of 16 residues. Germline CDR1 DFQATT, CDR2 SNEGSKA (reference sequence). V dropped 7 bases and J dropped 7 bases, with 26 bases sitting between them. The CDR3 nucleotides read TGCAGTGGCCATTTTTACGGGACCACCACGGGGAATGAGCAGTTCTTC. Translation: CSGHFYGTTTGNEQFF.

The chain employs TRBV5-1 and TRBJ2-1; 7 nucleotides agree with TRBD2. This CDR3 is 17 amino acids long. V shed 4 bases and J 9 bases; nucleotides not matched to a gene: 19. Germline V CDR1 and CDR2: SGHRS, YFSETQ. CDR3 in amino acids: CASSPGFGGGPLSEQFF. The CDR3 DNA sequence: TGCGCCAGCAGCCCGGGCTTTGGGGGAGGGCCTCTGAGTGAGCAGTTCTTC.

The genes are TRBV20-1 and TRBJ2-3, with 7 bases matching TRBD1. After removal of 3 bases from V and 7 bases from J, the junction contained 4 bases not matched to a gene. Germline CDR1 is DFQATT and CDR2 is SNEGSKA (reference sequence). The CDR3 loop spans 12 amino acids. The CDR3 spells CSARFRGNTQYF. The CDR3 DNA follows: TGCAGTGCTAGGTTCAGGGGGAATACGCAGTATTTT.

This clonotype was seen ten or more times. A read error may account for a junction end that differs from germline. The V call is TRBV5-1, the J call TRBJ2-1, with D perhaps matching TRBD1 or TRBD2 (5 bases each). This CDR3 is 15 amino acids long. In germline, CDR1 is SGHRS, CDR2 YFSETQ. CDR3 sequence reads: CASSLGTSSYNEQFF. The CDR3 DNA is TGTGCCAGCAGCTTGGGGACCAGCTCCTACAATGAGCAGTTCTTC.

This clonotype has just a few counts. The J gene is TRBJ2-3, the V gene TRBV7-2; TRBD2 might be the D (7 bases). Trimming removed 2 bases from V and 3 bases from J, with 15 bases in between. Germline CDR1 is SGHTA and CDR2 is FQGNSA. The CDR3 is 16 residues long. Here the CDR3 reads CASSLLAGAVTDTQYF. CDR3 DNA: TGTGCCAGCAGCTTACTGGCGGGGGCGGTGACAGATACGCAGTATTTT.

The rearrangement uses TRBV6-5 and TRBJ1-1; TRBD1 aligns across 12 bases. Germline CDR1 reads MNHEY; CDR2 reads SVGAGI. The CDR3 spans 20 residues. V shed 0 bases and J 1 base; nucleotides not matched to a gene: 12. CDR3 protein: CASSYSVRDRGLRWNTEAFF. The CDR3 coding sequence is TGTGCCAGCAGTTACTCAGTCCGGGACAGGGGGCTCCGTTGGAACACTGAAGCTTTCTTT.

V gene TRBV2 combines with J gene TRBJ2-7, with TRBD1 matching 11 bases. Germline V gives CDR1 SNHLY, CDR2 FYNNEI. The CDR3 covers 16 residues. V lost 2 bases to trimming and J lost 6 bases; unmatched junction nucleotides: 9. The CDR3 loop reads CASSERTGGSKTEQYF. In DNA, the CDR3 is TGTGCCAGCAGTGAAAGGACAGGGGGCTCCAAAACCGAGCAGTACTTC.

The chain combines TRBV29-1 with TRBJ2-3; TRBD2 agrees at 11 bases. The CDR3 loop spans 15 amino acids. The V gene's germline CDR1 is SQVTM and CDR2 ANQGSEA. V lost 3 bases to trimming and J lost 5 bases; unmatched junction nucleotides: 7. CDR3 protein: CSVEGLAEGVDTQYF. CDR3 nucleotides: TGCAGCGTTGAGGGACTAGCGGAGGGGGTAGATACGCAGTATTTT.